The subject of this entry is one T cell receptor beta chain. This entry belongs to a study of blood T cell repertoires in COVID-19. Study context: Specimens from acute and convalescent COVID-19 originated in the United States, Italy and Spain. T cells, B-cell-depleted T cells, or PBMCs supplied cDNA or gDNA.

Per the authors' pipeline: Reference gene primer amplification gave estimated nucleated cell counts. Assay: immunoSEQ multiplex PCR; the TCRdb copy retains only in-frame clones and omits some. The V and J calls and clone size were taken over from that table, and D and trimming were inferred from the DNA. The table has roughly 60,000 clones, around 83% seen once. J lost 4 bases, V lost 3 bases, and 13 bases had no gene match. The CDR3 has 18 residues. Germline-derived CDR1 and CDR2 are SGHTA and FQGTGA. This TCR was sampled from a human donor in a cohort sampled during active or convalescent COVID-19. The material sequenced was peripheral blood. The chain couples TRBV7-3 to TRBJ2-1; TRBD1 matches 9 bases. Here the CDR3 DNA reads TGTGCCAGCAGCTTTAACGGGGCTGGGACAGGGATGTACAATGAGCAGTTCTTC. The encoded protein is CASSFNGAGTGMYNEQFF. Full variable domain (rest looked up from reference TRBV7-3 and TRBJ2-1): GAGVSQTPSNKVTEKGKYVELRCDPISGHTALYWYRQSLGQGPEFLIYFQGTGAADDSGLPNDRFFAVRPEGSVSTLKIQRTERGDSAVYLCASSFNGAGTGMYNEQFFGPGTRLTVL.